What follows are 13 T cell receptor beta chains derived from one specimen sequenced in a study of shared clonotypes between healthy human individuals. TCRdb's table, derived via immunoSEQ multiplex PCR, lists solely in-frame clones and lacks some. The sample shows a few million clones, approximately 93% of them seen only once. The sequencing input was naive CD4+ T cells from PBMCs. As to subset: CD45RA+ positively selected. The source of these receptors is a man between 18 and 29 years old in good health. Some clones in this sample may be carry-over from other donors' samples.

The chain joins TRBV23-1 to TRBJ2-7, with 8 bases identical to TRBD1. Being an ORF, TRBV23-1 has a function that is uncertain. With 6 bases clipped from V and 2 bases from J, the junction kept 12 bases outside the gene matches. The CDR3 consists of 16 residues. CDR3 nucleotide sequence: TGCGCCAGCAGGTGGAGTGGACAGGGACCTCCCTACGAGCAGTACTTC. Translating gives CASRWSGQGPPYEQYF.

CDR3 sequence reads: CASNSRGTGKETQYF. The CDR3 DNA follows: TGTGCCAGCAACAGTAGGGGTACGGGGAAAGAGACCCAGTACTTC. The chain joins TRBV21-1 to TRBJ2-5. TRBV21-1 is an annotated pseudogene. This CDR3 is built from 15 residues.

The chain combines TRBV5-4 with TRBJ2-5; D might be TRBD1 (5 bases). Trimming removed 4 bases at V and 11 bases at J, with 24 bases between. The length of the CDR3 is 15 residues. Germline V CDR1 and CDR2: SGHNT, YYREEE (reference sequence). CDR3 sequence reads: CASSRLSDTVRYQYF. The CDR3 DNA sequence: TGTGCCAGCAGCCGCCTTTCGGACACGGTCCGGTATCAGTACTTC.

The chain links TRBV5-1 to TRBJ2-2; 8 bases align to TRBD1. After removal of 0 bases from V and 6 bases from J, the junction contained 7 bases not matched to a gene. Germline V gene lookup returns CDR1 SGHRS and CDR2 YFSETQ. This CDR3 spans 16 amino acids. CDR3 amino acids: CASSLDPRGQAGELFF. In nucleotides, the CDR3 is TGCGCCAGCAGCTTGGATCCCAGGGGGCAGGCCGGGGAGCTGTTTTTT.

The chain employs TRBV10-3 and TRBJ1-1; 8 bases match TRBD1. This CDR3 comprises 13 residues. After removal of 10 bases from V and 0 bases from J, the junction contained 4 bases not matched to a gene. The V gene's germline CDR1 is ENHRY and CDR2 SYGVKD. The CDR3 sequence: CASRQGLNTEAFF. DNA for the CDR3: TGTGCCAGCAGACAGGGGTTGAACACTGAAGCTTTCTTT.

The rearrangement links TRBV5-5 to TRBJ2-5; 7 bases are shared with TRBD1. Germline trimming cut 0 bases from V and 6 bases from J; bases unmatched to any gene: 5. Per the germline V gene, CDR1 is SGHKS and CDR2 is YYEKEE (reference sequence). This CDR3 has 14 amino acids. The CDR3 nucleotides are TGTGCCAGCAGCTTGGGACAGGGCTTTCAGACCCAGTACTTC. It yields the protein CASSLGQGFQTQYF.

V and J are TRBV4-1 and TRBJ2-1; no clear D gene. V lost 0 bases, J lost 4 bases, and 7 bases lay in between. This CDR3 contains 14 residues. CDR1 MGHRA and CDR2 YSYEKL come from the germline V gene. CDR3 DNA: TGCGCCAGCAGCCAAGATCACTCTTACAATGAGCAGTTCTTC. This sequence encodes CASSQDHSYNEQFF.

This chain connects TRBV2 to TRBJ2-2; maybe TRBD1 (5 bases). V was clipped by 2 bases and J by 2 bases, with 12 bases between them. The CDR3 has 16 amino acids. Per germline, CDR1 SNHLY and CDR2 FYNNEI. The CDR3 here is CASSEQGFRNTGELFF. CDR3 in DNA: TGTGCCAGCAGTGAACAGGGTTTCCGAAACACCGGGGAGCTGTTTTTT.

This sequence joins TRBV29-1 and TRBJ2-1; TRBD2 aligns across 9 bases. The CDR3 has 16 amino acids. The V segment lost 3 bases and the J segment 3 bases; nucleotides outside the gene matches: 9. Germline CDR1 is SQVTM and CDR2 is ANQGSEA. The CDR3 protein is CSVDIPASGIYNEQFF. The DNA of the CDR3 is TGCAGCGTTGATATACCCGCTAGCGGGATCTACAATGAGCAGTTCTTC.

This clone was recorded once. This chain links TRBV4-2 with TRBJ1-5; D not resolved. This CDR3 is 13 amino acids long. V gave up 6 bases and J gave up 6 bases, with 12 bases separating them. Per germline, CDR1 LGHNA and CDR2 YNFKEQ. The CDR3 protein is CASRGSVSQPQHF. DNA of the CDR3: TGTGCCAGCAGAGGCAGCGTAAGTCAGCCCCAGCATTTT.

The V and J genes are TRBV5-4 and TRBJ2-5, with 8 positions matching TRBD1. The CDR3 loop spans 15 amino acids. V shed 4 bases, J shed 4 bases, and the junction held 9 bases outside the gene matches. In germline, CDR1 is SGHNT, CDR2 YYREEE (reference sequence). CDR3 in amino acids: CASSLPGQGTETQYF. The DNA of the CDR3 is TGTGCCAGCAGCCTCCCCGGACAGGGAACAGAGACCCAGTACTTC.

The gene calls are TRBV5-1 and TRBJ2-5; 7 positions agree with TRBD1. J gave up 1 base and V 4 bases, and 4 bases lay outside the gene matches. Per the germline V gene, CDR1 is SGHRS and CDR2 is YFSETQ. The CDR3 loop spans 14 amino acids. The chain's CDR3 is CASSQDRLQETQYF. The CDR3 DNA sequence: TGCGCCAGCAGCCAGGACAGGCTCCAAGAGACCCAGTACTTC.

This sequence joins TRBV27 and TRBJ2-7, with 8 bases lining up with TRBD1. The V and J ends lost 5 bases and 5 bases, in that order; junction bases with no gene match: 8. Germline lookup yields CDR1 MNHEY and CDR2 SMNVEV (reference sequence). CDR3 length: 14 residues. CDR3 nucleotide sequence: TGTGCCAGCAGTCCGGGACAGGAGGGTCACGAGCAGTACTTC. This translates into CASSPGQEGHEQYF.